These T cell receptor beta chains were read from a single sample in a study of T cell responses to AZD1222 COVID-19 vaccine. The method was immunoSEQ multiplex PCR; TCRdb's version includes in-frame clones alone and lacks a portion of them. The sample has 150,000 to 250,000 clones, around 93% seen once; the top ten hold roughly 1%. The sequenced sample was peripheral blood, obtained 28 days after the second AZD1222 dose. The receptor source for this set is an adult who received the AZD1222 COVID-19 vaccine. Each CDR3 is given with its conserved first and last residue. D genes are given only for firm matches. Size tells how often a clone was seen (once, few, many) or the class of an expanded clone, and some rows leave it out.

D | J | V | size | CDR3 | DNA
TRBD1 | TRBJ1-4 | TRBV7-2 | once | CASSSRDRDYEKLFF | TGTGCCAGCAGCTCCCGGGACAGGGATTATGAAAAACTGTTTTTT
TRBD2 | TRBJ2-5 | TRBV6-5 | . | CASSTGGAPETQYF | TGTGCCAGCAGTACGGGGGGAGCACCGGAGACCCAGTACTTC
TRBD1 | TRBJ1-2 | TRBV2 | . | CASKTTGVNYGYTF | TGTGCCAGCAAAACAACAGGGGTAAACTATGGCTACACCTTC
TRBD2 | TRBJ2-7 | TRBV19 | . | CASTLSDGGADEQYF | TGTGCCAGTACCCTCTCCGACGGGGGGGCAGACGAGCAGTACTTC
TRBD1 | TRBJ1-6 | TRBV27 | . | CASSPRGTGNGSPLHF | TGTGCCAGCAGTCCACGGGGGACAGGGAACGGTTCACCCCTCCACTTT
TRBD1 | TRBJ1-6 | TRBV28 | . | CASSPQGVSSPLHF | TGTGCCAGCAGCCCACAGGGGGTAAGTTCACCCCTCCACTTT
TRBD2 | TRBJ2-3 | TRBV7-9 | . | CASSLASGGATDTQYF | TGTGCCAGCAGCTTAGCTAGCGGGGGGGCTACAGATACGCAGTATTTT
. | TRBJ1-4 | TRBV4-3 | . | CASSQENFNEKLFF | TGCGCCAGCAGCCAAGAGAATTTCAATGAAAAACTGTTTTTT
. | TRBJ2-2 | TRBV7-9 | . | CASTKGSTGELFF | TGTGCCAGCACCAAGGGCTCCACCGGGGAGCTGTTTTTT
. | TRBJ1-3 | TRBV6-1 | . | CASGNQGGWRNTIYF | TGTGCCAGCGGGAATCAGGGAGGGTGGCGAAACACCATATATTTT
TRBD1 | TRBJ1-1 | TRBV6-5 | . | CASSQTGEAFF | TGTGCCAGCAGTCAGACAGGGGAAGCTTTCTTT
TRBD2 | TRBJ2-1 | TRBV3-1/TRBV3-2 | . | CASSRKTSGGRDEQFF | TGTGCCAGCAGCCGAAAGACTAGCGGGGGGCGGGATGAGCAGTTCTTC
. | TRBJ1-5 | TRBV28 | . | CASSLSGSSNQPQHF | TGTGCCAGCAGTTTATCGGGCAGTAGCAATCAGCCCCAGCATTTT
. | TRBJ1-1 | TRBV7-2 | . | CASSESGNTEAFF | TGTGCCAGCAGCGAATCAGGGAACACTGAAGCTTTCTTT
. | TRBJ1-4 | TRBV3-1/TRBV3-2 | once | CASSQSGSNEKLFF | TGTGCCAGCAGCCAGAGCGGTTCTAATGAAAAACTGTTTTTT
TRBD1 | TRBJ1-1 | TRBV14 | . | CASSFRQGGWTEAFF | TGTGCCAGCAGCTTTCGACAGGGGGGTTGGACTGAAGCTTTCTTT
TRBD2 | TRBJ2-4 | TRBV6-5 | . | CASSYASGTGGNIQYF | TGTGCCAGCAGTTACGCGTCAGGGACGGGAGGGAACATTCAGTACTTC
. | TRBJ1-2 | TRBV28 | . | CASSFEANYGYTF | TGTGCCAGCAGTTTTGAAGCTAACTATGGCTACACCTTC
. | TRBJ2-7 | TRBV18 | once | CASSPPSQSSYEQYF | TGTGCCAGCTCACCACCGTCTCAGAGCTCCTACGAGCAGTACTTC
TRBD2 | TRBJ2-5 | TRBV18 | once | CASFTGLAGDQETQYF | TGTGCCAGCTTCACGGGACTAGCGGGGGACCAAGAGACCCAGTACTTC
. | TRBJ1-5 | TRBV6-2/TRBV6-3 | . | CASSYSEFGFSNQPQHF | TGTGCCAGCAGTTACAGTGAGTTCGGGTTTAGCAATCAGCCCCAGCATTTT
. | TRBJ2-3 | TRBV18 | . | CASSPGSLDTQYF | TGTGCCAGCTCACCGGGTTCTTTGGATACGCAGTATTTT
. | TRBJ2-7 | TRBV3-1/TRBV3-2 | . | CASSQGLSYEQYF | TGTGCCAGCAGCCAAGGGCTCTCCTACGAGCAGTACTTC
. | TRBJ1-2 | TRBV15 | once | CATSRDHPYGQANYGYTF | TGTGCCACCAGCAGAGATCACCCCTATGGACAAGCCAACTATGGCTACACCTTC
. | TRBJ1-1 | TRBV27 | . | CASSFWAGKTEAFF | TGTGCCAGCAGTTTCTGGGCGGGAAAAACTGAAGCTTTCTTT
TRBD1 | TRBJ2-5 | TRBV5-1 | . | CASSRPGSQGETQYF | TGCGCCAGCAGCCGACCAGGGTCACAGGGGGAGACCCAGTACTTC
. | TRBJ1-2 | TRBV25-1 | . | CASWTDYYGYTF | TGTGCCAGCTGGACGGACTACTATGGCTACACCTTC
. | TRBJ1-3 | TRBV27 | . | CASSPQGPSGNTIYF | TGTGCCAGCAGTCCTCAGGGGCCCTCTGGAAACACCATATATTTT
TRBD1 | TRBJ2-2 | TRBV4-2 | . | CASSQDPQGARPTGELFF | TGTGCCAGCAGCCAAGACCCCCAGGGGGCTAGACCCACCGGGGAGCTGTTTTTT
TRBD1 | TRBJ1-5 | TRBV6-5 | . | CASSYSRGHSQHF | TGTGCCAGCAGTTACTCGAGGGGGCACTCCCAGCATTTT
. | TRBJ1-1 | TRBV25-1 | . | CASSANVVGTEAFF | TGTGCCAGCAGTGCCAATGTGGTGGGGACTGAAGCTTTCTTT
. | TRBJ2-7 | TRBV3-1/TRBV3-2 | . | CASSQGGTAGYEQYF | TGTGCCAGCAGCCAAGGCGGGACAGCGGGTTACGAGCAGTACTTC
. | TRBJ1-1 | TRBV2 | . | CASTGNGLNTEAFF | TGTGCCAGCACTGGAAACGGATTGAACACTGAAGCTTTCTTT
. | TRBJ1-1 | TRBV9 | . | CASSVGVGTEAFF | TGTGCCAGCAGCGTAGGGGTTGGTACTGAAGCTTTCTTT
. | TRBJ1-5 | TRBV7-9 | . | CASSLGTDSNQPQHF | TGTGCCAGCAGCTTAGGGACGGATAGCAATCAGCCCCAGCATTTT
. | TRBJ1-2 | TRBV19 | once | CASSEGYYGYTF | TGTGCCAGTAGTGAGGGTTACTATGGCTACACCTTC
. | TRBJ1-6 | TRBV6-5 | . | CASMIGNSPLHF | TGTGCCAGCATGATAGGTAATTCACCCCTCCACTTT
. | TRBJ1-2 | TRBV30 | . | CAYGGYGYTF | TGTGCCTATGGGGGGTATGGCTACACCTTC